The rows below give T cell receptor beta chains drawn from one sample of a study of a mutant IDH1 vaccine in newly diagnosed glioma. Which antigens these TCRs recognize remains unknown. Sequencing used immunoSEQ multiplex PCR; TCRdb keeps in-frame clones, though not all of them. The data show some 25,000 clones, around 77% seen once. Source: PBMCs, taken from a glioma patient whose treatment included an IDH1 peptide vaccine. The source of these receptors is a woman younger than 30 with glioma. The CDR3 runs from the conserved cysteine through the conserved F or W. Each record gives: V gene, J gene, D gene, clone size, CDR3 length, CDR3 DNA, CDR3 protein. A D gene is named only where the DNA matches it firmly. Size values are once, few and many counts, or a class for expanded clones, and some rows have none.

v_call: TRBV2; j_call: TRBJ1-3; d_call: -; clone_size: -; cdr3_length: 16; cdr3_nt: TGTGCCAGCAGCGTTTCCATCCTGGGGGCTGGAAACACCATATATTTT; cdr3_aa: CASSVSILGAGNTIYF
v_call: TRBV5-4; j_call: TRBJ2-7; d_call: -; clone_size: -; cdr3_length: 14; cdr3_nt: TGTGCCAGCAGCCAGGGGCTAGCTAGGGACGAGCAGTACTTC; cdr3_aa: CASSQGLARDEQYF
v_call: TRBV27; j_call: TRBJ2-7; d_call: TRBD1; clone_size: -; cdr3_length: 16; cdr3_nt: TGTGCCAGCAGTTTAGGGGTCGGGACAGGGGGCGACGAGCAGTACTTC; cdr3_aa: CASSLGVGTGGDEQYF
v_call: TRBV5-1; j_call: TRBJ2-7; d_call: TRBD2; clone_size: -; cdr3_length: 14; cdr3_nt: TGCGCCAGCAGCACCGGGACTAGCGGCTACGAGCAGTACTTC; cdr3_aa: CASSTGTSGYEQYF
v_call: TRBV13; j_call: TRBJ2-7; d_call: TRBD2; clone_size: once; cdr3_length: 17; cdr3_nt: TGTGCCAGCAGCCCAGGGACTAGCGGGAGAGGGGCCTACGAGCAGTACTTC; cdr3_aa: CASSPGTSGRGAYEQYF
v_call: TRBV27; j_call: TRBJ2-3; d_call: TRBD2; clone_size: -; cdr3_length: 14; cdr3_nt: TGTGCCAGCACCCTGCGGGGGGGGCCAGATACGCAGTATTTT; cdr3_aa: CASTLRGGPDTQYF
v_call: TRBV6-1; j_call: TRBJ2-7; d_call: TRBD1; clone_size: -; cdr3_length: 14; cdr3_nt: TGTGCCAGCAACCCCAATAGCTGGGACAGGACGCAGTACTTC; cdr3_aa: CASNPNSWDRTQYF
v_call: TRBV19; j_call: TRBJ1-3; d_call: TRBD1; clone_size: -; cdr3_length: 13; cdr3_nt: TGTGCCAGTAGCCCACAGGGGGGAAACACCATATATTTT; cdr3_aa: CASSPQGGNTIYF
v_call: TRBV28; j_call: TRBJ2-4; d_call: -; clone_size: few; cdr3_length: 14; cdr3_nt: TGTGCCAGCAGTTTAGGGATTACCGGAAACATTCAGTACTTC; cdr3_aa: CASSLGITGNIQYF
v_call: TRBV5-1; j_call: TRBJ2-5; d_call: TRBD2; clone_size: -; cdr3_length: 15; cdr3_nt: TGCGCCAGCAGCCCGGGAGGGGTGAGTTCAGAGACCCAGTACTTC; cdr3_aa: CASSPGGVSSETQYF
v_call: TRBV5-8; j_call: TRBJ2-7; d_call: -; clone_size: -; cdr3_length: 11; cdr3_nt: TGTGCCAGCAGCCGAGGGTACGAGCAGTACTTC; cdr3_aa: CASSRGYEQYF
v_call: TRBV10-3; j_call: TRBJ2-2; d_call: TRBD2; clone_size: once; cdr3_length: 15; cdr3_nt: TGTGCCATCACCAGGACTAGCCTAGGCACCGGGGAGCTGTTTTTT; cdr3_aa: CAITRTSLGTGELFF
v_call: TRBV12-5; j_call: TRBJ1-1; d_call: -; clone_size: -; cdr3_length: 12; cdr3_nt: TGTGCTAGTGAGGGTATGAACACTGAAGCTTTCTTT; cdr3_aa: CASEGMNTEAFF
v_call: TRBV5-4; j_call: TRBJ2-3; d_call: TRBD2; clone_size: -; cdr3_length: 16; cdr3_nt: TGTGCCAGCAGCTTGTGGCGGGAGAGAGGCACAGATACGCAGTATTTT; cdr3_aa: CASSLWRERGTDTQYF
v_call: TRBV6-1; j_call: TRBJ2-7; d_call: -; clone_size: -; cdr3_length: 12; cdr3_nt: TGTGCCAGCAGTGAAGCTGGGTACGAGCAGTACTTC; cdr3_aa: CASSEAGYEQYF
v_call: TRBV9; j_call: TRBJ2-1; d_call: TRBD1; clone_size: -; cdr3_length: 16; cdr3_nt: TGTGCCAGCAGCGTCCGACAGGGGGCTTCCTACAATGAGCAGTTCTTC; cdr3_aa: CASSVRQGASYNEQFF
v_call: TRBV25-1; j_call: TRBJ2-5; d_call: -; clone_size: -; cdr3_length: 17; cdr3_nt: TGTGCCAGCAGTGAGAGGCCCCCGGTCCGGGACCTAGAGACCCAGTACTTC; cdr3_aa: CASSERPPVRDLETQYF